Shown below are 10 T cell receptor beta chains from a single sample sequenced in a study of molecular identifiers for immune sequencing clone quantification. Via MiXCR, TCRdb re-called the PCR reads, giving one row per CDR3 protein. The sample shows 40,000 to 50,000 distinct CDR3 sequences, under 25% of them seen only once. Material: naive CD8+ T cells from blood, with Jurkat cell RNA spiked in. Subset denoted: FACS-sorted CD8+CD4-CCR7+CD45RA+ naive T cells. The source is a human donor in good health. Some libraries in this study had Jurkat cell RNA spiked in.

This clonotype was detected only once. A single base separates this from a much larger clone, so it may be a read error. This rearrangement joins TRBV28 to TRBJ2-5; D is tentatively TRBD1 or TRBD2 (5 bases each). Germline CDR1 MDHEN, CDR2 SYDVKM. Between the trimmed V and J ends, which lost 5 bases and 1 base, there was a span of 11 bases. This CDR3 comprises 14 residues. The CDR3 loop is CASSPGRLQETQYF. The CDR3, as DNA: TGTGCCAGCAGTCCGGGACGGCTCCAAGAGACCCAGTACTTC.

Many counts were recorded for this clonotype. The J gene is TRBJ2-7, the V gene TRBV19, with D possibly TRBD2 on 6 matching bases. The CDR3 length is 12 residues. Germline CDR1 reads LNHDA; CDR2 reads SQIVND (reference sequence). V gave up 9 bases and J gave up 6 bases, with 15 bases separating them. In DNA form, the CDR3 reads TGTGCCAGCGAGGGGCAGGGAGGCGAGCAGTACTTC. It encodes CASEGQGGEQYF.

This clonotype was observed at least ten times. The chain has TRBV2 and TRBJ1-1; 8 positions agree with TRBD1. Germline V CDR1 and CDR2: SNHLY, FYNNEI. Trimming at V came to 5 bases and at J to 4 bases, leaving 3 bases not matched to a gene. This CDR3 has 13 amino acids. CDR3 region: CASSLTGGTEAFF. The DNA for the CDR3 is TGTGCCAGCAGTCTTACAGGGGGCACTGAAGCTTTCTTT.

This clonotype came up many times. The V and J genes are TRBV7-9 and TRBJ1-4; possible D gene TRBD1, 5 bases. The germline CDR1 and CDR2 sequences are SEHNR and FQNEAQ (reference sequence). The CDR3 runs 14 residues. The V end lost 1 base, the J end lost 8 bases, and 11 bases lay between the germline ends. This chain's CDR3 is CASSLVGVREKLFF. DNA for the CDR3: TGTGCCAGCAGCTTAGTAGGGGTCCGCGAAAAACTGTTTTTT. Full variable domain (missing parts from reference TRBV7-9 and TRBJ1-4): DTGVSQNPRHKITKRGQNVTFRCDPISEHNRLYWYRQTLGQGPEFLTYFQNEAQLEKSRLLSDRFSAERPKGSFSTLEIQRTEQGDSAMYLCASSLVGVREKLFFGSGTQLSVL.

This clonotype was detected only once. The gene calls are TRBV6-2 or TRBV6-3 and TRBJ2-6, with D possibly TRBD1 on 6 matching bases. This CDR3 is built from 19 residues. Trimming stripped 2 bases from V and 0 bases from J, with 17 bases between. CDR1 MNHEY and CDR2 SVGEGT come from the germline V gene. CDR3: CASSYGQGQISSGANVLTF. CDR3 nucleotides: TGTGCCAGCAGTTACGGCCAGGGACAAATTAGCTCTGGGGCCAACGTCCTGACTTTC.

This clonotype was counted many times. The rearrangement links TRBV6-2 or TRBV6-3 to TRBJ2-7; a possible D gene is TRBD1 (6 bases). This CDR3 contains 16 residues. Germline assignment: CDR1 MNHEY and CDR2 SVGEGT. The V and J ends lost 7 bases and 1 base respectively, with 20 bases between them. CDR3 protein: CASNSGPTGTSYEQYF. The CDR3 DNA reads TGTGCCAGCAACAGTGGCCCGACAGGTACGTCCTACGAGCAGTACTTC.

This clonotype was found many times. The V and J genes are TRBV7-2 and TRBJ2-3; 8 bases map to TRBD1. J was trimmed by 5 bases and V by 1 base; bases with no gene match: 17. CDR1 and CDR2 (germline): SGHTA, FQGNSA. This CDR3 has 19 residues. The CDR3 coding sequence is TGTGCCAGCAGCTTAGATTTCCGGAGACAGGGGTATAGCGGAGATACGCAGTATTTT. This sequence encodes CASSLDFRRQGYSGDTQYF.

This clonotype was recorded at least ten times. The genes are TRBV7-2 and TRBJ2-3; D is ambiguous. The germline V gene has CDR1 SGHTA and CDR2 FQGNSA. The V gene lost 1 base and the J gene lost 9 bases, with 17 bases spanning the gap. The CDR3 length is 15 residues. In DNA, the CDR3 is TGTGCCAGCAGCTTAGAGGGCCATTGGCCCCTGACGCAGTATTTT. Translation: CASSLEGHWPLTQYF.

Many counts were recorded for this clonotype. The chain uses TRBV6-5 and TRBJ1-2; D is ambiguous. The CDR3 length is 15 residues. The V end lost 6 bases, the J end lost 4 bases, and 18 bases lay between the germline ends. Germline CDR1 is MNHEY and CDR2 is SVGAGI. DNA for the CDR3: TGTGCCAGCAGCCCCGGACGTCTTCTATTCTATGGCTACACCTTC. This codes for CASSPGRLLFYGYTF.

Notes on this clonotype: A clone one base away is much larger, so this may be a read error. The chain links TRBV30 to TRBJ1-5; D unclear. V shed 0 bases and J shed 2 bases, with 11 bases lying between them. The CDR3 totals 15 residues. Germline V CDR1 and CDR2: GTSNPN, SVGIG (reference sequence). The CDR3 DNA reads TGTGCCTGGAGTGTATGGGGAGGAGGCAATCAGCCCCAGCATTTT. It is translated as CAWSVWGGGNQPQHF. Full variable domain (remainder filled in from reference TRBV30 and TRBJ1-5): SQTIHQWPATLVQPVGSPLSLECTVEGTSNPNLYWYRQAAGRGLQLLFYSVGIGQISSEVPQNLSASRPQDRQFILSSKKLLLSDSGFYLCAWSVWGGGNQPQHFGDGTRLSIL.